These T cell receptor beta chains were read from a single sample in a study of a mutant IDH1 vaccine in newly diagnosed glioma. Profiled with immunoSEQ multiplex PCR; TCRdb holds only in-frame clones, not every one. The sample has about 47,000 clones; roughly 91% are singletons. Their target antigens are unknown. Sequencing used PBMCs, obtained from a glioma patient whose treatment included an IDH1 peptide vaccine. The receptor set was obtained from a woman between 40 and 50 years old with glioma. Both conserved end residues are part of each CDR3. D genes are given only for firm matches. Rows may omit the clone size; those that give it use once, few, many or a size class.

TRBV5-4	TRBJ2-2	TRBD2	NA	CASSPRLATNTGELFF	TGTGCCAGCAGTCCTCGACTAGCGACGAACACCGGGGAGCTGTTTTTT
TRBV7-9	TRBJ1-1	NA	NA	CASSRPELEGDTEAFF	TGTGCCAGCAGCCGGCCCGAACTTGAGGGGGACACTGAAGCTTTCTTT
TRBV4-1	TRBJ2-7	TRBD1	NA	CASSLGQGGTYEQYF	TGCGCCAGCAGCCTAGGACAGGGGGGGACCTACGAGCAGTACTTC
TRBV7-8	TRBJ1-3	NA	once	CASSLSGSDTIYF	TGTGCCAGCAGCTTATCGGGCAGCGACACCATATATTTT
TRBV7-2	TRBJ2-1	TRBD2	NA	CASSSAGRGGNEQFF	TGTGCCAGCAGCTCAGCCGGCCGGGGGGGCAATGAGCAGTTCTTC
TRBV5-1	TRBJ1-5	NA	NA	CASSLGQPNQPQHF	TGCGCCAGCAGCTTGGGGCAGCCCAATCAGCCCCAGCATTTT
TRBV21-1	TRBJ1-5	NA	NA	CASSAGQGQHQPQHF	TGTGCCAGCAGCGCCGGACAGGGCCAGCACCAGCCCCAGCATTTT
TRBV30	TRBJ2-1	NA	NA	CAWSPLNNEQFF	TGTGCCTGGAGTCCCTTAAACAATGAGCAGTTCTTC
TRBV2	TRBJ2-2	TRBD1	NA	CASRLTGGFVTGELFF	TGTGCCAGCAGATTGACAGGGGGCTTCGTCACCGGGGAGCTGTTTTTT
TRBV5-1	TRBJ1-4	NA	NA	CASSLGGGRTNEKLFF	TGCGCCAGCAGCTTGGGCGGGGGACGTACTAATGAAAAACTGTTTTTT
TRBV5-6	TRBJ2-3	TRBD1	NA	CASSPRLTGGSGDTQYF	TGTGCCAGCAGCCCCCGGCTGACAGGGGGCTCAGGGGATACGCAGTATTTT
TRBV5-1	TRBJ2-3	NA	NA	CASSLGAQNTQYF	TGCGCCAGCAGCTTGGGGGCACAAAATACGCAGTATTTT
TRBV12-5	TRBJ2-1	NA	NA	CASGLERNEQFF	TGTGCTAGTGGTTTGGAACGGAATGAGCAGTTCTTC
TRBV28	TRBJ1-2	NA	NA	CASSLPTPGEGGYTF	TGTGCCAGCAGTCTCCCAACACCAGGGGAGGGCGGCTACACCTTC
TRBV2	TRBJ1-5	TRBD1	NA	CASNRDRVSNQPQHF	TGTGCCAGCAACCGGGACAGGGTTAGCAATCAGCCCCAGCATTTT
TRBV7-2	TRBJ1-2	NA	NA	CASSPRGAYGYTF	TGTGCCAGCAGCCCCCGCGGGGCCTATGGCTACACCTTC
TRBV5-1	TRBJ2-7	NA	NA	CASSLATNSYEQYF	TGCGCCAGCAGCTTGGCCACTAACTCCTACGAGCAGTACTTC
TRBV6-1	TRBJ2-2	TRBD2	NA	CALGLSPTGELFF	TGTGCCCTGGGACTATCCCCCACCGGGGAGCTGTTTTTT
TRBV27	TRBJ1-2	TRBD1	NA	CASSRDRDYGYTF	TGTGCCAGCAGTCGGGACAGGGACTATGGCTACACCTTC
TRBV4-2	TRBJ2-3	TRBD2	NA	CASNLLAGDTDTQYF	TGTGCCAGCAACCTTCTAGCGGGGGACACAGATACGCAGTATTTT
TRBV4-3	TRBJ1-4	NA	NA	CASSRRHSANEKLFF	TGCGCCAGCAGCCGACGCCACTCGGCTAATGAAAAACTGTTTTTT
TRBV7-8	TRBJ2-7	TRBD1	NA	CASSLEGQGFTYEQYF	TGTGCCAGCAGCTTAGAGGGACAGGGTTTTACCTACGAGCAGTACTTC
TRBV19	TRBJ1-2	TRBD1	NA	CASRIVQGAQGYTF	TGTGCCAGTAGGATTGTACAGGGGGCGCAAGGCTACACCTTC
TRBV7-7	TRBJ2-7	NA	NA	CASSLSGGNYEQYF	TGTGCTAGCAGCTTATCTGGCGGAAACTACGAGCAGTACTTC
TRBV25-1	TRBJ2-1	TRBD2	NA	CASSELGEREFNEQFF	TGTGCCAGCAGTGAATTGGGGGAGCGGGAGTTCAATGAGCAGTTCTTC
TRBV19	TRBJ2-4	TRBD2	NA	CASSWGTSENIQYF	TGTGCCAGTAGTTGGGGGACTAGCGAGAACATTCAGTACTTC
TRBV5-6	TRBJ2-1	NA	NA	CASSLFPRTGYNEQFF	TGTGCCAGCAGCTTATTCCCTAGGACGGGATACAATGAGCAGTTCTTC
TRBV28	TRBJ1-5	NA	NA	CASSLDPGGEQPQHF	TGTGCCAGCAGTTTAGACCCCGGGGGCGAGCAGCCCCAGCATTTT
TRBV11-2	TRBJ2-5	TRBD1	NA	CASSSYMLGTGGETQYF	TGTGCCAGCAGCTCGTATATGCTCGGGACAGGGGGAGAGACCCAGTACTTC
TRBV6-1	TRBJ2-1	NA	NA	CASSEERASYNEQFF	TGTGCCAGCAGTGAGGAGCGGGCCTCCTACAATGAGCAGTTCTTC
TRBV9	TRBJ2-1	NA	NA	CASSRHGVYNEQFF	TGTGCCAGCAGCAGACACGGGGTTTACAATGAGCAGTTCTTC
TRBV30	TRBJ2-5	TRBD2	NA	CAWSFLGGALETQYF	TGTGCCTGGAGCTTCCTCGGGGGGGCTTTGGAGACCCAGTACTTC
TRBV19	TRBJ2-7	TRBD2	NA	CASSILFSGSNSYEQYF	TGTGCCAGTAGTATACTATTTAGCGGGAGCAACTCCTACGAGCAGTACTTC
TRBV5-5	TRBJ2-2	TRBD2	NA	CASSLGTSTGELFF	TGTGCCAGCAGCTTGGGGACTAGCACCGGGGAGCTGTTTTTT
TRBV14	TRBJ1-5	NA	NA	CASGPQHF	TGTGCCAGTGGGCCCCAGCATTTT
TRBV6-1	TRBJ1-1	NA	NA	CASTKDVTEAFF	TGTGCCAGCACCAAGGACGTCACTGAAGCTTTCTTT
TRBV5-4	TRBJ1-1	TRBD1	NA	CASSSRTGGIAFF	TGTGCCAGCAGCTCCCGGACAGGGGGCATAGCTTTCTTT
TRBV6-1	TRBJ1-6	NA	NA	CASNSPQGTHSPLHF	TGTGCCAGCAATTCCCCCCAGGGGACCCATTCACCCCTCCACTTT
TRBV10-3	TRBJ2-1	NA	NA	CAISRGLSSSYNEQFF	TGTGCCATTTCTAGGGGTCTCTCCTCTTCCTACAATGAGCAGTTCTTC
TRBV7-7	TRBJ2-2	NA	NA	CASSSTLVGLTGELFF	TGTGCTAGCAGCTCAACACTAGTGGGGCTCACCGGGGAGCTGTTTTTT
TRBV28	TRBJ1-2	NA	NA	CASSLQGFYGYTF	TGTGCCAGCAGTTTGCAGGGCTTCTATGGCTACACCTTC
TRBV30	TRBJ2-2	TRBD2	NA	CAWGLANTGELFF	TGTGCCTGGGGACTAGCGAACACCGGGGAGCTGTTTTTT
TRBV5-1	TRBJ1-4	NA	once	CASSLASGGVTTNEKLFF	TGCGCCAGCAGCTTGGCCTCGGGAGGGGTAACAACTAATGAAAAACTGTTTTTT
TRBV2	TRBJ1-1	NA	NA	CASSVKTEAFF	TGTGCCAGCAGTGTGAAGACTGAAGCTTTCTTT
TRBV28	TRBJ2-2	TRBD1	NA	CASSSTDRVEAGELFF	TGTGCCAGCAGTTCGACGGACAGGGTGGAGGCCGGGGAGCTGTTTTTT
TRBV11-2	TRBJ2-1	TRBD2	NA	CASSPLAGPSYNEQFF	TGTGCCAGCAGTCCGCTAGCGGGTCCGTCCTACAATGAGCAGTTCTTC
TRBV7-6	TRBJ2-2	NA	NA	CASSLGNTGELFF	TGTGCCAGCAGCTTAGGAAACACCGGGGAGCTGTTTTTT
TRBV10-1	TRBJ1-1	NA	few	CASSGPGRENTEAFF	TGCGCCAGCAGTGGACCGGGACGGGAGAACACTGAAGCTTTCTTT
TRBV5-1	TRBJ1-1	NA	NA	CASSGDTEAFF	TGCGCCAGCAGCGGGGACACTGAAGCTTTCTTT
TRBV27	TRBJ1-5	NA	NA	CASTSTVDQPQHF	TGTGCCAGCACCTCGACAGTTGATCAGCCCCAGCATTTT
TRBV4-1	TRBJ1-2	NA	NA	CASSQVTDNYGYTF	TGCGCCAGCAGCCAAGTGACCGACAACTATGGCTACACCTTC
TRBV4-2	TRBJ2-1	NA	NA	CASSQTRQRDNEQFF	TGTGCCAGCAGCCAGACCCGTCAAAGAGACAATGAGCAGTTCTTC
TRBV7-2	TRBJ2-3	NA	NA	CASSLGRNTQYF	TGTGCCAGCAGCCTCGGGCGTAATACGCAGTATTTT
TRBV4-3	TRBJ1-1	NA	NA	CASSPWAGGLSEAFF	TGCGCCAGCAGCCCCTGGGCGGGGGGCTTAAGCGAAGCTTTCTTT
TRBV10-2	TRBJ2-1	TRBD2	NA	CASSISGGRNEQFF	TGCGCCAGCAGCATAAGCGGGGGCCGGAATGAGCAGTTCTTC
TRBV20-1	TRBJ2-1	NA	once	CSARESGEQFF	TGCAGTGCTAGAGAGTCGGGTGAGCAGTTCTTC
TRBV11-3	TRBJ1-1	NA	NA	CARAPGNTEAFF	TGTGCCCGGGCACCGGGGAACACTGAAGCTTTCTTT
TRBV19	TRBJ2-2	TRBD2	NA	CASTGGGRNTGELFF	TGTGCCAGTACTGGCGGGGGGCGGAACACCGGGGAGCTGTTTTTT
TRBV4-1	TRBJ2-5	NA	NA	CASSAHEQETQYF	TGCGCCAGCAGCGCGCATGAACAAGAGACCCAGTACTTC